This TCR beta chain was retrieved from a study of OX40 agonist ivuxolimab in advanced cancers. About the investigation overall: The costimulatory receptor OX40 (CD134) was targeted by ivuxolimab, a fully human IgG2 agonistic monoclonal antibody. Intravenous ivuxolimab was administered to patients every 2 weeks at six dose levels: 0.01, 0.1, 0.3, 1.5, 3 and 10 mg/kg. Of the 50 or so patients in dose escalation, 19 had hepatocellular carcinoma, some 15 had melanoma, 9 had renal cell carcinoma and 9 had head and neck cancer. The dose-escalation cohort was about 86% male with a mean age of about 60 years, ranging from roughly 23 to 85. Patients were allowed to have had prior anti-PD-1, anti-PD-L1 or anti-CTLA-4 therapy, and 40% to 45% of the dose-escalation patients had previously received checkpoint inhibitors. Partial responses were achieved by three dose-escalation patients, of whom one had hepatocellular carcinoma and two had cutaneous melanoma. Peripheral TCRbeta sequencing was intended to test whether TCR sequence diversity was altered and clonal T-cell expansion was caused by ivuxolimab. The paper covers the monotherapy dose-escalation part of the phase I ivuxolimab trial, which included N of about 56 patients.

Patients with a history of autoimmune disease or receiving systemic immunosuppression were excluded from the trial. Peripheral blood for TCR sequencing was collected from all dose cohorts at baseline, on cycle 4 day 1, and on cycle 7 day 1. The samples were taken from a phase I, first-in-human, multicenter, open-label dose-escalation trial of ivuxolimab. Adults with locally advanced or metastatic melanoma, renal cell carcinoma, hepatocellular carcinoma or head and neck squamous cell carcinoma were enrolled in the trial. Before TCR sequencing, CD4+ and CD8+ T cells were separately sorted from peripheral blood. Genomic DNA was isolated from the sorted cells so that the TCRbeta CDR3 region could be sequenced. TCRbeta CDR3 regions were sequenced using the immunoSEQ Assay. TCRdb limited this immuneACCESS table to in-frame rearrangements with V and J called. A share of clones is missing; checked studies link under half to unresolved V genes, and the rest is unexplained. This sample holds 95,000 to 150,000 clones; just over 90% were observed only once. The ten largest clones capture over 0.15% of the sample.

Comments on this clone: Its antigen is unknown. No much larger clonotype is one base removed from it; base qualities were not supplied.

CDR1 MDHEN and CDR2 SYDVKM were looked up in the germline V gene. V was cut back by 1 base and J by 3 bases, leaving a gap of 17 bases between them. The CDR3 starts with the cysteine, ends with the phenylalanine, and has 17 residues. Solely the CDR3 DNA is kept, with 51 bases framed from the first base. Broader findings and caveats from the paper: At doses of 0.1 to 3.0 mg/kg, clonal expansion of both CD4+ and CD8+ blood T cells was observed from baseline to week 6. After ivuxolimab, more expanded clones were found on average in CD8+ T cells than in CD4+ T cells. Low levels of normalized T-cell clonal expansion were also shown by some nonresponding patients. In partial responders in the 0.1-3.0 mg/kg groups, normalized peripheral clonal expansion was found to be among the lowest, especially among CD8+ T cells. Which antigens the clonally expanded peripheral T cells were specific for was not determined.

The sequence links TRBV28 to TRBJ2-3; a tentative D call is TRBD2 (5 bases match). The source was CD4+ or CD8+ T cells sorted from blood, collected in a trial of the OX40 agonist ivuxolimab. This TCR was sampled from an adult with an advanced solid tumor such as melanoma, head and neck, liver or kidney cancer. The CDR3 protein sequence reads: CASSLSGVGSSTDTQYF. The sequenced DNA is TGTGCCAGCAGTTTATCCGGGGTCGGGTCCTCGACAGATACGCAGTATTTT.